These 20 T cell receptor beta chains were sequenced from one sample in a study of blood T cell repertoires in COVID-19. Sequenced by immunoSEQ multiplex PCR; TCRdb stores in-frame clones only, minus some. Among about 170,000 clones listed, around four fifths were seen once. The sample was peripheral blood. The receptors derive from a middle-aged man who had recovered from COVID-19.

The rearrangement links TRBV11-2 to TRBJ1-1; 7 positions agree with TRBD1. CDR1 and CDR2 (germline): SGHAT, FQNNGV. The CDR3 is 16 amino acids. Germline trimming cut 4 bases from V and 0 bases from J; bases unmatched to any gene: 8. The CDR3 protein is CASSSFGTEVNTEAFF. CDR3 in DNA: TGTGCCAGCAGCTCGTTCGGGACAGAAGTGAACACTGAAGCTTTCTTT.

The rearrangement joins TRBV6-5 to TRBJ2-7; a weak D match, TRBD2 (5 bases). The germline V gene has CDR1 MNHEY and CDR2 SVGAGI. V lost 5 bases and J lost 6, with 8 bases in between. The CDR3 runs to 11 residues. The CDR3 reads CASSHRGEQYF. In DNA, the CDR3 is TGTGCCAGCAGTCACCGGGGCGAGCAGTACTTC.

The rearrangement joins TRBV4-2 to TRBJ1-4, with a weak D call TRBD1 (6 bases). In germline, CDR1 is LGHNA, CDR2 YNFKEQ. CDR3 length: 13 amino acids. V dropped 3 bases and J dropped 8 bases, with 10 bases sitting between them. The CDR3 nucleotides are TGTGCCAGCAGCCAGGGACAAGACGAAAAACTGTTTTTT. It specifies CASSQGQDEKLFF.

This chain connects TRBV30 to TRBJ2-5; TRBD1 is a possible D gene (6 bases). Germline V gene data show CDR1 as GTSNPN and CDR2 as SVGIG (reference sequence). Trimming stripped 2 bases from V and 4 bases from J, with 14 bases between. The CDR3 extends over 14 amino acids. CDR3 in amino acids: CAWSLRQVGETQYF. The CDR3 nucleotides read TGTGCCTGGAGTCTAAGACAGGTGGGAGAGACCCAGTACTTC.

The chain recombines TRBV7-2 with TRBJ1-2; D is unclear. The V and J ends lost 3 bases and 2 bases respectively, with 10 bases between them. Germline CDR1 SGHTA, CDR2 FQGNSA. The CDR3 length is 14 residues. The CDR3: CASSFGSENYGYTF. As DNA, the CDR3 is TGTGCCAGCAGCTTCGGGTCGGAGAACTATGGCTACACCTTC. Together with reference TRBV7-2 and TRBJ1-2, the CDR3 gives the full variable domain: GAGVSQSPSNKVTEKGKDVELRCDPISGHTALYWYRQSLGQGLEFLIYFQGNSAPDKSGLPSDRFSAERTGGSVSTLTIQRTQQEDSAVYLCASSFGSENYGYTFGSGTRLTVV.

The chain links TRBV18 to TRBJ1-6; 11 nucleotides agree with TRBD1. Germline CDR1 and CDR2: KGHSH and LQKENI. The CDR3 runs to 15 residues. V lost 3 bases, J lost 10 bases, and 5 bases stayed unmatched. CDR3 bases: TGTGCCAGCTCACCGGGACAGGGGGTCAACTCACCCCTCCACTTT. This translates into CASSPGQGVNSPLHF. The whole variable domain, filled in from reference TRBV18 and TRBJ1-6, reads NAGVMQNPRHLVRRRGQEARLRCSPMKGHSHVYWYRQLPEEGLKFMVYLQKENIIDESGMPKERFSAEFPKEGPSILRIQQVVRGDSAAYFCASSPGQGVNSPLHFGNGTRLTVT.

The chain has TRBV5-4 and TRBJ1-1; perhaps TRBD1 as D (6 bases). Germline CDR1 SGHNT, CDR2 YYREEE (reference sequence). V lost 0 bases and J lost 7, with 19 bases in between. CDR3 length: 16 amino acids. The CDR3 reads CASSLVPSGAQVEAFF. The CDR3 coding sequence is TGTGCCAGCAGCTTGGTACCGTCAGGGGCGCAGGTTGAAGCTTTCTTT.

This clone appeared once. The CDR3 loop reads CASSPTGSEQYF. In nucleotides, the CDR3 is TGTGCCAGCAGCCCAACAGGGTCCGAGCAGTACTTC. The chain links TRBV9 to TRBJ2-7, with TRBD1 as a possible D gene (6 bases). V gave up 4 bases and J gave up 6 bases, with 11 bases separating them. Germline loops: CDR1 SGDLS, CDR2 YYNGEE. CDR3 size: 12 residues.

This clone was detected once. The V call is TRBV27, the J call TRBJ2-1, with a weak D call TRBD1 (5 bases). Germline V lookup: CDR1 MNHEY, CDR2 SMNVEV (reference sequence). The CDR3 sequence is 12 residues long. V was shortened by 6 bases and J by 9 bases, with 12 bases between the two germline ends. CDR3 sequence: CASRAGNSEQFF. In nucleotides, the CDR3 is TGTGCCAGCAGGGCAGGGAACAGTGAGCAGTTCTTC.

This chain uses TRBV6-5 with TRBJ2-7; D gene ambiguous. This CDR3 is built from 13 residues. V lost 8 bases to trimming and J lost 4 bases, with 15 bases between them. The V gene's germline CDR1 is MNHEY and CDR2 SVGAGI. DNA of the CDR3: TGTGCCAGCGCGCGGTTCCATCTATACGAGCAGTACTTC. Residues: CASARFHLYEQYF.

This rearrangement joins TRBV28 to TRBJ2-3; the match to TRBD2 covers 9 bases. The J segment lost 0 bases and the V segment lost 6 bases, leaving 10 bases of the junction unmatched. The CDR3 is made up of 17 amino acids. Germline values: CDR1 MDHEN, CDR2 SYDVKM. The CDR3 reads CASSFNLAGPSTDTQYF. In DNA form, the CDR3 reads TGTGCCAGCAGCTTCAACCTAGCGGGACCTAGCACAGATACGCAGTATTTT.

This chain connects TRBV14 to TRBJ1-3, with D tentatively TRBD1 (5 bases). The V end lost 2 bases, the J end lost 4 bases, and 21 bases lay between the germline ends. This CDR3 is 18 amino acids long. Germline V gene data show CDR1 as SGHDN and CDR2 as FVKESK. The CDR3 is CASSQQGGRGALGNTIYF. CDR3 bases: TGTGCCAGCAGCCAACAAGGCGGTCGCGGGGCTTTAGGAAACACCATATATTTT.

The V gene is TRBV6-6, the J gene TRBJ2-1; D is uncertain. The V gene's germline CDR1 is MNHNY and CDR2 SVGAGI (reference sequence). Trimming shortened V by 9 bases and J by 5 bases, and 14 bases separated the two germline ends. CDR3 size: 13 residues. The CDR3 region is CASSGGLNNEQFF. The CDR3 DNA sequence: TGTGCCAGTTCCGGCGGTTTGAACAATGAGCAGTTCTTC.

The rearrangement links TRBV30 to TRBJ2-7, with 8 bases identical to TRBD1. V gave up 4 bases and J gave up 0 bases; unmatched junction bases: 8. The CDR3 length is 15 residues. Germline values: CDR1 GTSNPN, CDR2 SVGIG (reference sequence). The CDR3 protein is CAWIDRTGNSYEQYF. The DNA for the CDR3 is TGTGCCTGGATCGACCGGACAGGGAACTCCTACGAGCAGTACTTC.

The chain recombines TRBV18 with TRBJ2-1; 7 bases align to TRBD1. Germline CDR1 and CDR2: KGHSH and LQKENI. V gave up 3 bases and J gave up 2 bases; unmatched junction bases: 1. The CDR3 consists of 14 residues. The CDR3 nucleotides read TGTGCCAGCTCACCTGGGACAGCCTACAATGAGCAGTTCTTC. Its translation: CASSPGTAYNEQFF.

This rearrangement joins TRBV4-3 to TRBJ2-1; 15 positions agree with TRBD2. Germline CDR1 LGHNA, CDR2 YSLEER. J gave up 4 bases and V 4 bases, and 5 bases lay outside the gene matches. The CDR3 has 17 amino acids. The CDR3 is CASSPGLAGGGYNEQFF. DNA for the CDR3: TGCGCCAGCAGCCCCGGACTAGCGGGAGGGGGTTACAATGAGCAGTTCTTC.

The chain carries TRBV6-5 and TRBJ2-7, with a tentative D call TRBD1 (5 bases). Per the germline V gene, CDR1 is MNHEY and CDR2 is SVGAGI. The CDR3 is 12 residues long. V dropped 6 bases and J dropped 1 base, with 7 bases sitting between them. CDR3 in amino acids: CASRDISYEQYF. The CDR3 DNA follows: TGTGCCAGCAGGGACATTTCCTACGAGCAGTACTTC.

J is TRBJ1-4 and V is TRBV12-3 or TRBV12-4, with D possibly matching TRBD1 (5 bases). The CDR3 has 13 amino acids. V dropped 2 bases and J dropped 7 bases, with 8 bases sitting between them. The CDR3 region is CASSLYQGEKLFF. CDR3 in DNA: TGTGCCAGCAGTTTATATCAGGGTGAAAAACTGTTTTTT.

The rearrangement uses TRBV5-4 and TRBJ2-1; 8 bases are a match to TRBD2. Losses at the gene ends were 4 bases for V and 0 bases for J; bases not matched to a gene: 6. There are 16 residues in the CDR3. Germline CDR1 and CDR2: SGHNT and YYREEE (reference sequence). The chain's CDR3 is CASSGGGGPSYNEQFF. CDR3 bases: TGTGCCAGCAGCGGAGGCGGGGGGCCCTCCTACAATGAGCAGTTCTTC.

Here the CDR3 DNA reads TGTGCCAGCACCGCAGCGGGAGGGGGGGATGAGCAGTTCTTC. This gives the protein CASTAAGGGDEQFF. The V call is TRBV6-5, the J call TRBJ2-1; TRBD2 matches 10 bases. The CDR3 covers 14 residues. V shed 7 bases and J 8 bases; nucleotides not matched to a gene: 8. Germline V lookup: CDR1 MNHEY, CDR2 SVGAGI.